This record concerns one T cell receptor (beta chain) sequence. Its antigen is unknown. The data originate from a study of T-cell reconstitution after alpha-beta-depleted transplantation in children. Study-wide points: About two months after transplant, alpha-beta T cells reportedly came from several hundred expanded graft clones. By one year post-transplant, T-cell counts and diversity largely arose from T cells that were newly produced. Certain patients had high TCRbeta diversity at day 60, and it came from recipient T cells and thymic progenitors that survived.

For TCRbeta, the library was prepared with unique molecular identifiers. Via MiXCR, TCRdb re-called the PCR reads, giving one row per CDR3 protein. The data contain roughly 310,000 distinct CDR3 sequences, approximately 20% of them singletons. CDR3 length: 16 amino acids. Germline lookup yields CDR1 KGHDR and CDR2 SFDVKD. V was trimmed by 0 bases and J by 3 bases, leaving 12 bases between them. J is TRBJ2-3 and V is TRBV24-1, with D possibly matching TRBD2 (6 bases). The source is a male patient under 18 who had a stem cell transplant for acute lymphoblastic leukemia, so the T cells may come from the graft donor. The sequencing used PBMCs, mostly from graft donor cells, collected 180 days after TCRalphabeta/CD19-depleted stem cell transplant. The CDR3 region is CATSDLPGLGTDTQYF. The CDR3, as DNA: TGTGCCACCAGTGATTTGCCGGGACTCGGGACAGATACGCAGTATTTT.